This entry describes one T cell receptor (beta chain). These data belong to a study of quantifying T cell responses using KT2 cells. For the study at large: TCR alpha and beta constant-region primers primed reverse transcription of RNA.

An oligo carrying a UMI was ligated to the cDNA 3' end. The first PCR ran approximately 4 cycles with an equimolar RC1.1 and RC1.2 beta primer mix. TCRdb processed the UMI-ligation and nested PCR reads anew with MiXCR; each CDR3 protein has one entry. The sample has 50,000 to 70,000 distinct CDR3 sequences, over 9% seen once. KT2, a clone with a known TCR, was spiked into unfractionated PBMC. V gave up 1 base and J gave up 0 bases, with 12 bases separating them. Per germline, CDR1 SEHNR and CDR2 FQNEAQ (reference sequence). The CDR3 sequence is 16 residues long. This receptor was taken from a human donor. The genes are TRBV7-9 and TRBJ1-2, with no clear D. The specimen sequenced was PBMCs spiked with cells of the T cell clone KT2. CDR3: CASSLGEEEANYGYTF. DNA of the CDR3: TGTGCCAGCAGCTTAGGGGAGGAGGAAGCTAACTATGGCTACACCTTC.